These T cell receptor beta chains were read from a single sample in a study of T cells of healthy individuals. TCRdb re-called the 5' RACE reads with MiXCR, one entry per CDR3 protein. The sample has tens of thousands of distinct CDR3 sequences; approximately 4.7% are singletons. These receptors were collected from a female donor in good health. The CDR3 runs from the conserved cysteine through the conserved F or W. Fields, in order: V gene, clone size, J gene, CDR3 length, D gene, CDR3 DNA, CDR3 protein. A D gene is named only where the DNA matches it firmly. The listing skips clone size in some rows; elsewhere it reads once, few, many or a size class.

v_call: TRBV28; clone_size: NA; j_call: TRBJ2-7; cdr3_length: 14; d_call: NA; cdr3_nt: TGTGCCAGCAGTGCCCAATCCCCCCCCTACGAGCAGTACTTC; cdr3_aa: CASSAQSPPYEQYF
v_call: TRBV7-9; clone_size: few; j_call: TRBJ1-1; cdr3_length: 14; d_call: NA; cdr3_nt: TGTGCCAGCAGCCCCGGACAGATCAACACTGAAGCTTTCTTT; cdr3_aa: CASSPGQINTEAFF
v_call: TRBV12-3/TRBV12-4; clone_size: many; j_call: TRBJ1-2; cdr3_length: 15; d_call: NA; cdr3_nt: TGTGCCAGCAGTCCCCACGGCCGGGGATCAGGAGGCTACACCTTC; cdr3_aa: CASSPHGRGSGGYTF
v_call: TRBV5-1; clone_size: few; j_call: TRBJ2-1; cdr3_length: 17; d_call: TRBD2; cdr3_nt: TGCGCCAGCAGCCAGCACACTAGCGGGAGTTCCTACAATGAGCAGTTCTTC; cdr3_aa: CASSQHTSGSSYNEQFF
v_call: TRBV14; clone_size: NA; j_call: TRBJ2-3; cdr3_length: 15; d_call: NA; cdr3_nt: TGTGCCAGCAGCCAAGATTGGCGGGTAGCAGATACGCAGTATTTT; cdr3_aa: CASSQDWRVADTQYF
v_call: TRBV5-5; clone_size: NA; j_call: TRBJ1-2; cdr3_length: 14; d_call: NA; cdr3_nt: TGTGCCAGCAGCTTGGCTACGGGTCTGAATGGCTACACCTTC; cdr3_aa: CASSLATGLNGYTF
v_call: TRBV19; clone_size: few; j_call: TRBJ2-1; cdr3_length: 15; d_call: NA; cdr3_nt: TGTGCCAGTAGTGTGGCCCGGAGCAGGTACAATGAGCAGTTCTTC; cdr3_aa: CASSVARSRYNEQFF
v_call: TRBV23-1; clone_size: NA; j_call: TRBJ2-7; cdr3_length: 13; d_call: TRBD1; cdr3_nt: TGCGCCAGCAGTCCGGACAGGGGCTACGAGCAGTACTTC; cdr3_aa: CASSPDRGYEQYF
v_call: TRBV20-1; clone_size: many; j_call: TRBJ1-6; cdr3_length: 14; d_call: TRBD1; cdr3_nt: TGCAGTGCCGCCCAGGGGGCAAGAGGATCACCCCTCCACTTT; cdr3_aa: CSAAQGARGSPLHF
v_call: TRBV19; clone_size: NA; j_call: TRBJ2-1; cdr3_length: 15; d_call: NA; cdr3_nt: TGTGCCAGTAGTATCGGAGGGGACTCCTACAATGAGCAGTTCTTC; cdr3_aa: CASSIGGDSYNEQFF
v_call: TRBV2; clone_size: few; j_call: TRBJ1-6; cdr3_length: 14; d_call: NA; cdr3_nt: TGTGCCAGCAGGGGGGACGGACTCGGGTCACCCCTCCACTTT; cdr3_aa: CASRGDGLGSPLHF
v_call: TRBV30; clone_size: few; j_call: TRBJ1-3; cdr3_length: 14; d_call: TRBD1; cdr3_nt: TGTGCCTTGGGACAGGGGGGCTCTGGAAACACCATATATTTT; cdr3_aa: CALGQGGSGNTIYF
v_call: TRBV20-1; clone_size: many; j_call: TRBJ2-5; cdr3_length: 16; d_call: NA; cdr3_nt: TGCAGTGCTAAACCGACACCGTCCTTAAACTGGGAGACCCAGTACTTC; cdr3_aa: CSAKPTPSLNWETQYF
v_call: TRBV7-9; clone_size: many; j_call: TRBJ1-5; cdr3_length: 13; d_call: NA; cdr3_nt: TGTGCCAGCAGCTTAGGTGGGGATCAGCCCCAGCATTTT; cdr3_aa: CASSLGGDQPQHF
v_call: TRBV7-9; clone_size: NA; j_call: TRBJ2-3; cdr3_length: 15; d_call: NA; cdr3_nt: TGTGCCAGCAGCTCTACGCCCATCGTGGCCGGTACGCAGTATTTT; cdr3_aa: CASSSTPIVAGTQYF
v_call: TRBV4-3; clone_size: many; j_call: TRBJ1-4; cdr3_length: 15; d_call: NA; cdr3_nt: TGCGCCAGCAGCCAAGATCGGGGGAGACGCGAAAAACTGTTTTTT; cdr3_aa: CASSQDRGRREKLFF
v_call: TRBV5-6; clone_size: few; j_call: TRBJ2-3; cdr3_length: 15; d_call: TRBD2; cdr3_nt: TGTGCCAGCAGGCAGAACGTAGCGGGGAGGAATACGCAGTATTTT; cdr3_aa: CASRQNVAGRNTQYF
v_call: TRBV28; clone_size: few; j_call: TRBJ2-3; cdr3_length: 14; d_call: NA; cdr3_nt: TGTGCCAGCAGTTTGGGGGGCACCACAGATACGCAGTATTTT; cdr3_aa: CASSLGGTTDTQYF
v_call: TRBV4-3; clone_size: few; j_call: TRBJ2-7; cdr3_length: 16; d_call: TRBD1; cdr3_nt: TGCGCCAGCAGCCAAGAAGAGACAGGGTACACCTACGAGCAGTACTTC; cdr3_aa: CASSQEETGYTYEQYF
v_call: TRBV11-2; clone_size: few; j_call: TRBJ1-4; cdr3_length: 13; d_call: NA; cdr3_nt: TGTGCCAGCAGCTTAGATCCGGGGGAAAAACTGTTTTTT; cdr3_aa: CASSLDPGEKLFF
v_call: TRBV5-4; clone_size: NA; j_call: TRBJ2-7; cdr3_length: 17; d_call: TRBD1; cdr3_nt: TGTGCCAGCAGGCTTAGCGTAATGGGACAGGGATCAAACGAGCAGTACTTC; cdr3_aa: CASRLSVMGQGSNEQYF
v_call: TRBV20-1; clone_size: many; j_call: TRBJ2-2; cdr3_length: 15; d_call: NA; cdr3_nt: TGCAGTGCTAGTGGGACCAGCGGCGGCACCGGGGAGCTGTTTTTT; cdr3_aa: CSASGTSGGTGELFF
v_call: TRBV29-1; clone_size: many; j_call: TRBJ2-3; cdr3_length: 15; d_call: TRBD1; cdr3_nt: TGCAGCGTTCCGGGACAGGGGGCTGGCACAGATACGCAGTATTTT; cdr3_aa: CSVPGQGAGTDTQYF
v_call: TRBV9; clone_size: NA; j_call: TRBJ1-2; cdr3_length: 15; d_call: TRBD1; cdr3_nt: TGTGCCAGAACGGGACAGGTACGAGAGAACTATGGCTACACCTTC; cdr3_aa: CARTGQVRENYGYTF
v_call: TRBV7-6; clone_size: NA; j_call: TRBJ2-1; cdr3_length: 12; d_call: TRBD1; cdr3_nt: TGTGCCAGCAGCTCCGGGACAGGGGAGCAGTTCTTC; cdr3_aa: CASSSGTGEQFF
v_call: TRBV7-3; clone_size: many; j_call: TRBJ2-2; cdr3_length: 15; d_call: TRBD1; cdr3_nt: TGTGCCAGCAGCCCTGGGACAGCAGGGACCGGGGAGCTGTTTTTT; cdr3_aa: CASSPGTAGTGELFF
v_call: TRBV28; clone_size: few; j_call: TRBJ1-1; cdr3_length: 14; d_call: NA; cdr3_nt: TGTGCCAGCACTATTGGGGGGGCGCGAACTGAAGCTTTCTTT; cdr3_aa: CASTIGGARTEAFF
v_call: TRBV7-9; clone_size: NA; j_call: TRBJ1-3; cdr3_length: 14; d_call: NA; cdr3_nt: TGTGCCAGCAGCTTAGTTAGCTCTGGAAACACCATATATTTT; cdr3_aa: CASSLVSSGNTIYF
v_call: TRBV6-2/TRBV6-3; clone_size: NA; j_call: TRBJ1-2; cdr3_length: 16; d_call: NA; cdr3_nt: TGTGCCAGCAGTGAGACCGGCACGGGACGTCTGGCCGGCTACACCTTC; cdr3_aa: CASSETGTGRLAGYTF
v_call: TRBV19; clone_size: many; j_call: TRBJ1-2; cdr3_length: 11; d_call: NA; cdr3_nt: TGTGCCAGTAGTAGATACGGCGGCTACACCTTC; cdr3_aa: CASSRYGGYTF
v_call: TRBV3-1; clone_size: many; j_call: TRBJ2-1; cdr3_length: 15; d_call: TRBD2; cdr3_nt: TGTGCCAGCAGCCCGACTAGCGGTACTTACAATGAGCAGTTCTTC; cdr3_aa: CASSPTSGTYNEQFF
v_call: TRBV15; clone_size: NA; j_call: TRBJ1-4; cdr3_length: 14; d_call: NA; cdr3_nt: TGTGCCACCAGCAGGGACAGCTCTAATGAAAAACTGTTTTTT; cdr3_aa: CATSRDSSNEKLFF
v_call: TRBV4-1; clone_size: many; j_call: TRBJ2-3; cdr3_length: 23; d_call: TRBD2; cdr3_nt: TGCGCCAGCAGCCAACCCCCAGGACAGCTCACTAGCGGGAGAGGACCTAGCACAGATACGCAGTATTTT; cdr3_aa: CASSQPPGQLTSGRGPSTDTQYF
v_call: TRBV7-2; clone_size: few; j_call: TRBJ2-7; cdr3_length: 14; d_call: TRBD1; cdr3_nt: TGTGCCAGCAGCTTAGAGGCTGGGACAGGGAGAAAGTACTTC; cdr3_aa: CASSLEAGTGRKYF
v_call: TRBV7-9; clone_size: NA; j_call: TRBJ1-1; cdr3_length: 13; d_call: NA; cdr3_nt: TGTGCCAGCAGCTTAGTGAGGATGGCTGAAGCTTTCTTT; cdr3_aa: CASSLVRMAEAFF
v_call: TRBV6-1; clone_size: many; j_call: TRBJ2-3; cdr3_length: 15; d_call: TRBD1; cdr3_nt: TGTGCCAGCAGTGATGAGGGACAGTACACAGATACGCAGTATTTT; cdr3_aa: CASSDEGQYTDTQYF
v_call: TRBV7-9; clone_size: NA; j_call: TRBJ2-7; cdr3_length: 14; d_call: TRBD2; cdr3_nt: TGTGCCAGCAGCGAGGGACTAGCGGGAGCCGAGCAGTACTTC; cdr3_aa: CASSEGLAGAEQYF
v_call: TRBV11-2; clone_size: many; j_call: TRBJ2-1; cdr3_length: 13; d_call: NA; cdr3_nt: TGTGCCAGCAGCCCGGACCGGGGCAATGAGCAGTTCTTC; cdr3_aa: CASSPDRGNEQFF
v_call: TRBV7-2; clone_size: NA; j_call: TRBJ1-4; cdr3_length: 17; d_call: TRBD1; cdr3_nt: TGTGCCAGCAGCCGAAACCCCGGGACAGGTGGTAATGAAAAACTGTTTTTT; cdr3_aa: CASSRNPGTGGNEKLFF
v_call: TRBV7-9; clone_size: many; j_call: TRBJ1-2; cdr3_length: 14; d_call: TRBD1; cdr3_nt: TGTGCCAGCAGCCTACCCGGACAGGGCGCTGGCTACACCTTC; cdr3_aa: CASSLPGQGAGYTF
v_call: TRBV6-6; clone_size: few; j_call: TRBJ1-5; cdr3_length: 11; d_call: NA; cdr3_nt: TGTGCCAGCAGTTACTCCAGATACCAGCATTTT; cdr3_aa: CASSYSRYQHF
v_call: TRBV12-3/TRBV12-4; clone_size: many; j_call: TRBJ2-5; cdr3_length: 12; d_call: NA; cdr3_nt: TGTGCCAGCAGTTTATCCACGGAGACCCAGTACTTC; cdr3_aa: CASSLSTETQYF
v_call: TRBV5-1; clone_size: few; j_call: TRBJ1-5; cdr3_length: 14; d_call: TRBD1; cdr3_nt: TGCGCCAGCAGCTTGGAGGGGGCGAGTCAGCCCCAGCATTTT; cdr3_aa: CASSLEGASQPQHF
v_call: TRBV28; clone_size: many; j_call: TRBJ2-7; cdr3_length: 16; d_call: TRBD2; cdr3_nt: TGTGCCAGCAGTTTCCCCGGGGCGGGAGAATGGGGCGAGCAGTACTTC; cdr3_aa: CASSFPGAGEWGEQYF
v_call: TRBV29-1; clone_size: many; j_call: TRBJ2-2; cdr3_length: 12; d_call: NA; cdr3_nt: TGCAGCGTTGGGCCGAACACCGGGGAGCTGTTTTTT; cdr3_aa: CSVGPNTGELFF
v_call: TRBV5-6; clone_size: NA; j_call: TRBJ2-3; cdr3_length: 19; d_call: TRBD2; cdr3_nt: TGTGCCAGCAGCTCCGGGACTAGCGGGAGTAGGTTCACACCAGATACGCAGTATTTT; cdr3_aa: CASSSGTSGSRFTPDTQYF
v_call: TRBV12-3/TRBV12-4; clone_size: many; j_call: TRBJ1-2; cdr3_length: 15; d_call: TRBD1; cdr3_nt: TGTGCCAGCAGCCCGGGACAGACGCAGACCCATGGCTACACCTTC; cdr3_aa: CASSPGQTQTHGYTF
v_call: TRBV15; clone_size: few; j_call: TRBJ2-6; cdr3_length: 15; d_call: NA; cdr3_nt: TGTGCCACCAGCAGAGAAGGGGCTGGGGCCAACGTCCTGACTTTC; cdr3_aa: CATSREGAGANVLTF
v_call: TRBV10-3; clone_size: many; j_call: TRBJ1-2; cdr3_length: 14; d_call: NA; cdr3_nt: TGTGCCATCAGTGAGTCGGTACTTAAGGATGGCTACACCTTC; cdr3_aa: CAISESVLKDGYTF
v_call: TRBV7-8; clone_size: NA; j_call: TRBJ1-5; cdr3_length: 14; d_call: NA; cdr3_nt: TGTGCCAGCAGCCCGACCCGGAGCAATCAGCCCCAGCATTTT; cdr3_aa: CASSPTRSNQPQHF
v_call: TRBV20-1; clone_size: NA; j_call: TRBJ1-5; cdr3_length: 13; d_call: TRBD1; cdr3_nt: TGCAGTGCTAGGGACAGGTTCCATCAGCCCCAGCATTTT; cdr3_aa: CSARDRFHQPQHF
v_call: TRBV6-1; clone_size: NA; j_call: TRBJ2-7; cdr3_length: 16; d_call: NA; cdr3_nt: TGTGCCAGCAGTCCACGATCAGAAGTTCTAACCTACGAGCAGTACTTC; cdr3_aa: CASSPRSEVLTYEQYF
v_call: TRBV12-3/TRBV12-4; clone_size: NA; j_call: TRBJ1-5; cdr3_length: 14; d_call: NA; cdr3_nt: TGTGCCAGCAGATACGAGACTGGCAATCAGCCCCAGCATTTT; cdr3_aa: CASRYETGNQPQHF
v_call: TRBV30; clone_size: many; j_call: TRBJ1-1; cdr3_length: 14; d_call: TRBD1; cdr3_nt: TGTGCCTGGAATACAGGGGCACGGGGGACTGAAGCTTTCTTT; cdr3_aa: CAWNTGARGTEAFF
v_call: TRBV24-1; clone_size: many; j_call: TRBJ2-1; cdr3_length: 16; d_call: TRBD1; cdr3_nt: TGTGCCACCAGTGATGCACAGGGGGTGAGGGTCGATGAGCAGTTCTTC; cdr3_aa: CATSDAQGVRVDEQFF
v_call: TRBV4-1; clone_size: NA; j_call: TRBJ1-1; cdr3_length: 16; d_call: NA; cdr3_nt: TGCGCCAGCAGCCAAGATTTCCGGCAGCTGAACACTGAAGCTTTCTTT; cdr3_aa: CASSQDFRQLNTEAFF
v_call: TRBV6-5; clone_size: NA; j_call: TRBJ1-5; cdr3_length: 15; d_call: TRBD1; cdr3_nt: TGTGCCAGCAGCAGCGCCGACAGGGGTGATCAGCCCCAGCATTTT; cdr3_aa: CASSSADRGDQPQHF